This T cell receptor (beta chain) was recovered during a study of T-cell memory formation after mild COVID-19. This clonotype appeared a few times. The antigen is unknown. Constant-segment-primed 5'RACE gave TCR alpha and TCR beta cDNA libraries with sample barcodes and UMIs. Via MiXCR, TCRdb re-called the 5' RACE reads, giving one row per CDR3 protein. Counted here are roughly 100,000 distinct CDR3 sequences, about 13% occurring once; the ten biggest clones make up about 28%. The CDR3 is 18 residues long. Germline assignment: CDR1 KGHDR and CDR2 SFDVKD. V lost 3 bases and J lost 6, with 23 bases in between. Findings of the study overall: From day 15 to 85, contracting clones were balanced between CD4 and CD8, whereas later expanders leaned toward CD4+.

Sequenced sample: PBMCs or a T cell subset sorted from them (not recorded which). The clonotype originates from an adult woman who had mild COVID-19 (a few samples of this study predate the infection). Cell type and time point are not known. The chain has TRBV24-1 and TRBJ2-1, with a possible D match to TRBD1 (6 bases). CDR3 bases: TGTGCCACCAGTGATCGCCGAGGGTTCAGGGGACGCCGCAATGAGCAGTTCTTC. Its translation is CATSDRRGFRGRRNEQFF.